A selection of T cell receptor beta chains follows, all from one sample in a study of cytomegalovirus exposure and HLA in healthy donors. Produced via immunoSEQ multiplex PCR; TCRdb's table is partial and in-frame only. The repertoire holds around 200,000 clones, with over 75% as singletons. The sample taken for sequencing was PBMCs. The receptors here all came from a man in his fifties or sixties in good health and CMV-seronegative. CDR3s include the opening cysteine and the closing phenylalanine or tryptophan. Clone size is not always given. Where it is, it says once, few, many or a class for expanded clones.

clone_size v_call cdr3_aa
- TRBV5-4 CASSEVTVSHEQYF
- TRBV9 CASSPTGGNQPQHF
- TRBV6-5 CASSTVQTDTQYF
- TRBV19 CASSIETVINEQFF
- TRBV4-2 CASSPLAGGSTKGIQYF
- TRBV7-6 CASSLAGGLNTEAFF
- TRBV7-8 CASSQGTGIYEQYF
- TRBV4-2 CASSQGAGERYEQFF
few TRBV9 CASSAGYQETQYF
- TRBV11-2 CASSSFIYSSTDTQYF
once TRBV30 CAWSSAGSYEQYF
- TRBV6-5 CASSYTTSPGGYTF
- TRBV5-1 CASSFEEGSASRVTEAFF
- TRBV6-5 CASSYSIGNQETQYF
- TRBV7-2 CASSPDRVRTVNGYTF
- TRBV5-5 CASSLVQGSETQYF
once TRBV7-2 CASSWDFVSYEQYF
- TRBV4-3 CASSQEGLAGARDTQYF